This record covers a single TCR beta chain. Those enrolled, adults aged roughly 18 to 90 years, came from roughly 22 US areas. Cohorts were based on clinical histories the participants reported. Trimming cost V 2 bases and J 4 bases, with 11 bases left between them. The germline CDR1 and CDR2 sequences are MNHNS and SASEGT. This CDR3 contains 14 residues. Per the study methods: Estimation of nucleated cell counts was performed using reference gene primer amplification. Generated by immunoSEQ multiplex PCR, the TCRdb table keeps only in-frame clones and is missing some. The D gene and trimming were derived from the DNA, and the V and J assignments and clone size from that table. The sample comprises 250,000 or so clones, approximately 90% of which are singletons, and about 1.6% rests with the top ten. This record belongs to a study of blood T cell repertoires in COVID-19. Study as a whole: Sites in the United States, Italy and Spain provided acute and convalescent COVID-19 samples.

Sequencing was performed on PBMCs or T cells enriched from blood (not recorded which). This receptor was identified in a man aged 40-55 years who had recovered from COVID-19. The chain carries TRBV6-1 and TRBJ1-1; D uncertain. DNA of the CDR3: TGTGCCAGCAGTGAATTTGGGCAGACCACTGAAGCTTTCTTT. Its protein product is CASSEFGQTTEAFF.